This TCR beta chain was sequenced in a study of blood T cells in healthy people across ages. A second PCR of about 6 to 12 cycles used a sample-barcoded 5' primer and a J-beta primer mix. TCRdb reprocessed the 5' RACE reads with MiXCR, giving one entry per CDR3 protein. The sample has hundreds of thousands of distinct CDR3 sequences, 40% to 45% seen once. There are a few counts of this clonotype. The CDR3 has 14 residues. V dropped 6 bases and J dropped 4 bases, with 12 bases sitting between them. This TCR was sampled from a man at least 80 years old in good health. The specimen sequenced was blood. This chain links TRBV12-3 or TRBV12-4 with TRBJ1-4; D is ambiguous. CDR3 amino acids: CASSLDISNEKLFF. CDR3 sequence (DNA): TGTGCCAGCAGCCTGGATATAAGTAATGAAAAACTGTTTTTT.